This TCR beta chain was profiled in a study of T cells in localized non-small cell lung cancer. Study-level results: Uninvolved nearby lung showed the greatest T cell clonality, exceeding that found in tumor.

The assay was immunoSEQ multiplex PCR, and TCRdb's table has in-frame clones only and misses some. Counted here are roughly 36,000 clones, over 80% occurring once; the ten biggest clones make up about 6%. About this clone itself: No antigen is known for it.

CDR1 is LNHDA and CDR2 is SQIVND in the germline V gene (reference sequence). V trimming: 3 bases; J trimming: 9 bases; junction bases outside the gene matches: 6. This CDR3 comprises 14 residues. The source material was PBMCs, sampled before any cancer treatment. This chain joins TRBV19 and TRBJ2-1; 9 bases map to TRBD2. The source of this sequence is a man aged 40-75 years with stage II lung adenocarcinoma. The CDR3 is CASSILAGDGEQFF. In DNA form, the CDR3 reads TGTGCCAGTAGTATCTTAGCGGGAGATGGTGAGCAGTTCTTC.